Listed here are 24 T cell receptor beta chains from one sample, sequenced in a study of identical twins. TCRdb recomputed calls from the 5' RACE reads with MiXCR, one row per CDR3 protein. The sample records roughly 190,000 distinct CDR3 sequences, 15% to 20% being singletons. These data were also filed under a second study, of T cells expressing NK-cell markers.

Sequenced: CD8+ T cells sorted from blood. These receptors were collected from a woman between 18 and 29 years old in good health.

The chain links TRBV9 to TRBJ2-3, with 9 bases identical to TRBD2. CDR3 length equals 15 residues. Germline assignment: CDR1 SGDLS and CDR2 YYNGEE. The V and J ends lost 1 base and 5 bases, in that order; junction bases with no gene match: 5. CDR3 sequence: CASSVSGRSQDTQYF. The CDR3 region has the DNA TGTGCCAGCAGCGTAAGCGGGAGGTCGCAAGATACGCAGTATTTT.

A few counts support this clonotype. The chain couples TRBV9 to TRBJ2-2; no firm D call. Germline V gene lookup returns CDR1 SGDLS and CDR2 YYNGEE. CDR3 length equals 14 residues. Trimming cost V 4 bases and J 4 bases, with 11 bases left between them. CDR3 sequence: CASSPMSGTGELFF. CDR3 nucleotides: TGTGCCAGCAGCCCTATGTCTGGCACCGGGGAGCTGTTTTTT.

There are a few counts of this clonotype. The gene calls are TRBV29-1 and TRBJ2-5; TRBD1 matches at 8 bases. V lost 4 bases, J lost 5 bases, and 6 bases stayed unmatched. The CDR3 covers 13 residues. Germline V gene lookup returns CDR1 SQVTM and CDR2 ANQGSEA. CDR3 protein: CSVVSGGAETQYF. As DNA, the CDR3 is TGCAGCGTTGTTTCAGGGGGCGCGGAGACCCAGTACTTC.

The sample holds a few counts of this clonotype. The CDR3 DNA reads TGCAGTGCTAGGGACAGGAGAACGAACACCGGGGAGCTGTTTTTT. Encoded protein: CSARDRRTNTGELFF. The V gene is TRBV20-1, the J gene TRBJ2-2, with 7 bases aligning to TRBD1. V was pared by 3 bases and J by 0 bases, with 4 bases of the junction left unmatched. CDR3 length equals 15 residues. CDR1 and CDR2 from the germline V gene are DFQATT and SNEGSKA (reference sequence).

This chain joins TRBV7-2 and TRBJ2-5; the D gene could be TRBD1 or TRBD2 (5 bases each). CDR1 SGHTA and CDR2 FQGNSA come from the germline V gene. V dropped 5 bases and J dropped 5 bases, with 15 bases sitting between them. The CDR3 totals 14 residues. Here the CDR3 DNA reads TGTGCCAGCAGCCCCGGGACCTTAGTGGAGACCCAGTACTTC. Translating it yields CASSPGTLVETQYF.

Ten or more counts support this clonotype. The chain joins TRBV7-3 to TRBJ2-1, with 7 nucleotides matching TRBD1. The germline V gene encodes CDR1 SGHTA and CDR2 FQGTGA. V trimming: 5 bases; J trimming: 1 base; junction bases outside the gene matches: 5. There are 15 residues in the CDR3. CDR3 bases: TGTGCCAGCAGCGCAACAGGGGAATCCTACAATGAGCAGTTCTTC. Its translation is CASSATGESYNEQFF.

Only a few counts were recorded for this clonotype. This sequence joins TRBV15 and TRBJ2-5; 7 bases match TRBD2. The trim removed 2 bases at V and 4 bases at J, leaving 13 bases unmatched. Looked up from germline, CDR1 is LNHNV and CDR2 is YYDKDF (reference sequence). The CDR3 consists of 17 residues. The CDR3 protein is CATSRSLLAGAGETQYF. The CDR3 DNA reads TGTGCCACCAGCAGATCTCTCCTTGCGGGAGCGGGAGAGACCCAGTACTTC.

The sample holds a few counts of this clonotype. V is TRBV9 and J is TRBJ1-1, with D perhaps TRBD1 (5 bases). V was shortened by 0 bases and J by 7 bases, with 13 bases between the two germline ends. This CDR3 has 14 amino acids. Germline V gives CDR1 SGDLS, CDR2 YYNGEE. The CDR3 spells CASSVEGVNVEAFF. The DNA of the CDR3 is TGTGCCAGCAGCGTAGAAGGGGTCAACGTTGAAGCTTTCTTT.

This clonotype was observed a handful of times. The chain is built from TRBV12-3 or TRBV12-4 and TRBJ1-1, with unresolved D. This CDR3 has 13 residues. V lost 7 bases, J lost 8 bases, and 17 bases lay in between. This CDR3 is CASTSGLGSEAFF. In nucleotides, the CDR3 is TGTGCCAGCACCTCCGGTTTAGGATCCGAAGCTTTCTTT.

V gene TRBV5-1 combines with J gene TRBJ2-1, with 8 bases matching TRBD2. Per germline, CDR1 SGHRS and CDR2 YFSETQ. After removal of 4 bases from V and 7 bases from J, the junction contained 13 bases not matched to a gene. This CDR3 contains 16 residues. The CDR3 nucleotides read TGCGCCAGCAGCACAGGAGGGACTAGAGTCGGTAATGAGCAGTTCTTC. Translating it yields CASSTGGTRVGNEQFF.

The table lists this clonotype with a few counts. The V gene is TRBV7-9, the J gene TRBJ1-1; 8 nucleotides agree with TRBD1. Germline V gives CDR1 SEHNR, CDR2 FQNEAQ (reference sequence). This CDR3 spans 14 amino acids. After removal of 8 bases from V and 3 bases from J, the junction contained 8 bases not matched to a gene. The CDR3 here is CASGSSTGDTEAFF. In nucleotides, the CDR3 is TGTGCCAGCGGATCATCGACAGGGGACACTGAAGCTTTCTTT.

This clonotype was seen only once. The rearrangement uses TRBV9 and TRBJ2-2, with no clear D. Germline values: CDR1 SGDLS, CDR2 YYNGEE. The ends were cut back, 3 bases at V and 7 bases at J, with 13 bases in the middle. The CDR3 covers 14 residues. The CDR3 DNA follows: TGTGCCAGCAGCGCCCCGGAATCGGGCGGGGAGCTGTTTTTT. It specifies CASSAPESGGELFF. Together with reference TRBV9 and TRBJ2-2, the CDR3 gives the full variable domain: DSGVTQTPKHLITATGQRVTLRCSPRSGDLSVYWYQQSLDQGLQFLIQYYNGEERAKGNILERFSAQQFPDLHSELNLSSLELGDSALYFCASSAPESGGELFFGEGSRLTVL.

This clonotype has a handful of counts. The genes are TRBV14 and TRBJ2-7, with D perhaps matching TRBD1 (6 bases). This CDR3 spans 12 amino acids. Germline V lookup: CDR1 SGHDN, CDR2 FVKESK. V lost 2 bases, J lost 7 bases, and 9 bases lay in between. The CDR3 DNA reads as TGTGCCAGCAGCCAACAGGGGCGGGAGCAGTACTTC. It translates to CASSQQGREQYF.

CDR3 amino acids: CAISESKGSGRSYNEQFF. The CDR3 coding sequence is TGTGCCATCAGTGAGTCGAAAGGGTCGGGAAGATCCTACAATGAGCAGTTCTTC. The rearrangement uses TRBV10-3 and TRBJ2-1; D may be TRBD2 (5 bases). CDR3 length: 18 amino acids. Germline V gene lookup returns CDR1 ENHRY and CDR2 SYGVKD. Trimming stripped 0 bases from V and 1 base from J, with 16 bases between.

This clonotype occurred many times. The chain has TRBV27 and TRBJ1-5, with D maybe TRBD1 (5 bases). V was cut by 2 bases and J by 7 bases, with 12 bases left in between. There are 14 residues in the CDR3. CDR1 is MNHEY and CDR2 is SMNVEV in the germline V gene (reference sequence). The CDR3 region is CASSLVWAGQPQHF. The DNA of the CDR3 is TGTGCCAGCAGTTTAGTATGGGCAGGGCAGCCCCAGCATTTT.

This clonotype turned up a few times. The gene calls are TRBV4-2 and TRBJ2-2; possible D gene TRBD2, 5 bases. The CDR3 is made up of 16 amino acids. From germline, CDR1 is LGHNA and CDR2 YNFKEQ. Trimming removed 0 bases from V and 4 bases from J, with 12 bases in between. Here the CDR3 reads CASSQDWAAGTGELFF. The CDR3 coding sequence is TGTGCCAGCAGCCAAGATTGGGCGGCGGGCACCGGGGAGCTGTTTTTT.

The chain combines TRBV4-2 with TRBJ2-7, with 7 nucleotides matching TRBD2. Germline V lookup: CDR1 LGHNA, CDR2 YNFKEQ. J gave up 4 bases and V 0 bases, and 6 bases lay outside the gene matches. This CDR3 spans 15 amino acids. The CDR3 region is CASSQEPGGGYEQYF. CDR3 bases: TGTGCCAGCAGCCAAGAACCCGGCGGGGGATACGAGCAGTACTTC.

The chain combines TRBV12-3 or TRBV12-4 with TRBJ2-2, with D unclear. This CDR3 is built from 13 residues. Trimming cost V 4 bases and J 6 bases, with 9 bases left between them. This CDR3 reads CASSSQGPGELFF. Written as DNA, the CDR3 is TGTGCCAGCAGTTCCCAAGGCCCCGGGGAGCTGTTTTTT.

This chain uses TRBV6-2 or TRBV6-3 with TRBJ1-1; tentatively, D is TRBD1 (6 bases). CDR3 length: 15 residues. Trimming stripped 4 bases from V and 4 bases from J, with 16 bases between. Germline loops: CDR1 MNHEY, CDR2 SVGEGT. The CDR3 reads CASSWTPSGATEAFF. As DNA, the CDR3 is TGTGCCAGCAGTTGGACCCCATCAGGGGCCACTGAAGCTTTCTTT.

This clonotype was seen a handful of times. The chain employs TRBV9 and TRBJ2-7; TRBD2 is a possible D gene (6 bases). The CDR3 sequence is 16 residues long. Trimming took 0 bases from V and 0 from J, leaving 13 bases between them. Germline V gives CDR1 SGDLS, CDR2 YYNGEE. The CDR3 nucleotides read TGTGCCAGCAGCGTAGGCGGGGACCTAAGCTCCTACGAGCAGTACTTC. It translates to CASSVGGDLSSYEQYF.

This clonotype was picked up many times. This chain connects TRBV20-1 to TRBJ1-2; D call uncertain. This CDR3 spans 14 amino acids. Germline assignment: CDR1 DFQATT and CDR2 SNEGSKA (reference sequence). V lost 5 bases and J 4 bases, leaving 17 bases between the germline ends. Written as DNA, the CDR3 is TGCAGTGCTCTGATTCCTACTCTCAGCTATGGCTACACCTTC. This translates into CSALIPTLSYGYTF.

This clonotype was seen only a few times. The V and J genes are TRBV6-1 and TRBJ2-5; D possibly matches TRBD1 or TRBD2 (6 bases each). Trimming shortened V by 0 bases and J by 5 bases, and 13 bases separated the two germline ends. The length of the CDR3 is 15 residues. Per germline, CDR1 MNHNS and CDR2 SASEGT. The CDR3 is CASSEARGVRETQYF. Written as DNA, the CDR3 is TGTGCCAGCAGTGAAGCGAGGGGGGTCCGGGAGACCCAGTACTTC.

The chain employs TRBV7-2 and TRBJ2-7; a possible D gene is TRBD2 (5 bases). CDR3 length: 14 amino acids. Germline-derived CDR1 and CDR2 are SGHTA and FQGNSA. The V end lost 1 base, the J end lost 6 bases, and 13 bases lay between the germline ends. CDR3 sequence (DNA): TGTGCCAGCAGCTTAGGGCCGAGGGCTAGCGAGCAGTACTTC. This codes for CASSLGPRASEQYF.

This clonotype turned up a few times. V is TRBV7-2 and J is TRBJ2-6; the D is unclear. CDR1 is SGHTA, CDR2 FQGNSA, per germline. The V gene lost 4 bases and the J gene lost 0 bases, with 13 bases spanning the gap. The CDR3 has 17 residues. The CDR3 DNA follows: TGTGCCAGCAGCTCCCTCGTGGTTCCCTCTGGGGCCAACGTCCTGACTTTC. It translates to CASSSLVVPSGANVLTF.